The clone carrying this T cell receptor (beta chain) was observed many times. Trimming took off 0 bases at V and 2 bases at J, with 5 bases between the two ends. Germline V gene sequence: CDR1 LNHDA, CDR2 SQIVND (reference sequence). The CDR3 runs 14 residues. These data originate in a study of Graves' ophthalmopathy and Graves' hyperthyroidism. Exclusion covered patients with other autoimmune diseases or uncontrolled infections (as well as pregnancy or lactation). Amplification of TCR beta CDR3 regions used RNA transcripts. Second-round multiplex PCR followed a first-round RT-PCR using HTBI primers. TCRdb called the multiplex PCR reads again in MiXCR, with one record for every CDR3 protein. The sample shows a few hundred thousand distinct CDR3 sequences, 15% to 20% of them seen only once.

The receptor's source is a woman between 18 and 29 years old with Graves' ophthalmopathy. Sequenced material: peripheral blood. The chain joins TRBV19 to TRBJ1-5, with D perhaps matching TRBD1 (5 bases). CDR3 coding DNA: TGTGCCAGTAGTATAGAAGGGGGCAATCAGCCCCAGCATTTT. Translation: CASSIEGGNQPQHF.